The 29 T cell receptor beta chains in this list originate from one sample, sequenced in a study of blood T cells in healthy people across ages. The authors ran a second PCR of about 6 to 12 cycles using a sample-barcoded 5' primer and a J-beta primer mix. TCRdb itself ran the 5' RACE reads through MiXCR, one entry per CDR3 protein. The table lists hundreds of thousands of distinct CDR3 sequences, roughly 41% of them singletons, with about 30% in the top ten. The sequenced sample consisted of blood. These TCRs come from a man older than 75 in good health.

The CDR3 loop is CASSRQRWGLPSEAFF. CDR3 in DNA: TGCGCCAGCAGCCGACAAAGGTGGGGACTGCCGAGTGAAGCTTTCTTT. J is TRBJ1-1 and V is TRBV4-1, with D possibly TRBD1 on 5 matching bases. The germline CDR1 and CDR2 sequences are MGHRA and YSYEKL. This CDR3 is 16 amino acids long. Deletions cut 4 bases from V and 7 bases from J, with 22 bases between.

This clonotype showed up just once. Sequence at one end of the junction differs from germline and may be a read error. CDR3: CTSSQDRLAIAYNEQFF. In nucleotides, the CDR3 is TGCACCAGCAGCCAAGATCGACTAGCGATCGCCTACAATGAGCAGTTCTTC. This chain connects TRBV4-3 to TRBJ2-1; 8 positions match TRBD2. The CDR3 extends over 17 amino acids. Germline assignment: CDR1 LGHNA and CDR2 YSLEER.

This clonotype was counted a single time. The chain links TRBV28 to TRBJ2-7; the D gene is possibly TRBD2 (7 bases). The CDR3 runs to 14 residues. V was cut by 6 bases and J by 4 bases, with 16 bases left in between. Germline V gene sequence: CDR1 MDHEN, CDR2 SYDVKM. This CDR3 is CASRERGAGYEQYF. In DNA form, the CDR3 reads TGTGCCAGCAGGGAACGGGGGGCAGGTTACGAGCAGTACTTC. Variable domain in full (rest from reference TRBV28 and TRBJ2-7): DVKVTQSSRYLVKRTGEKVFLECVQDMDHENMFWYRQDPGLGLRLIYFSYDVKMKEKGDIPEGYSVSREKKERFSLILESASTNQTSMYLCASRERGAGYEQYFGPGTRLTVT.

The rearrangement uses TRBV20-1 and TRBJ1-2; D is uncertain. The CDR3 consists of 12 residues. V was trimmed by 3 bases and J by 6 bases, leaving 11 bases between them. Germline V gene lookup returns CDR1 DFQATT and CDR2 SNEGSKA (reference sequence). The CDR3 DNA sequence: TGCAGTGCTAGTGCCCCGGCGGATGGCTACACCTTC. It translates to CSASAPADGYTF.

This rearrangement joins TRBV28 to TRBJ2-3; 7 bases fit TRBD2. There are 15 residues in the CDR3. Germline CDR1 and CDR2: MDHEN and SYDVKM. V shed 5 bases, J shed 6 bases, and the junction held 11 bases outside the gene matches. Written as DNA, the CDR3 is TGTGCCAGCAGTCCCCCCTCGGTCGGGAGGGATACGCAGTATTTT. Amino acid sequence: CASSPPSVGRDTQYF.

This clonotype was detected a few times. V is TRBV5-8 and J is TRBJ2-7; tentatively, D is TRBD1 (6 bases). The V gene lost 1 base and the J gene lost 3 bases, with 14 bases spanning the gap. The CDR3 runs to 15 residues. Per the germline V gene, CDR1 is SGHTS and CDR2 is YDEGEE. The CDR3 loop reads CASSLRVGRGYEQYF. CDR3 bases: TGTGCCAGCAGCTTGCGGGTGGGCAGGGGCTACGAGCAGTACTTC.

The sample holds a few counts of this clonotype. This chain links TRBV7-9 with TRBJ1-2; the match to TRBD1 covers 12 bases. The V segment lost 6 bases and the J segment 4 bases; nucleotides outside the gene matches: 12. This CDR3 comprises 17 residues. The germline CDR1 and CDR2 sequences are SEHNR and FQNEAQ (reference sequence). The CDR3 coding sequence is TGTGCCAGCAGTCCCGGGACAGGGGGCATGGCGAGCTATGGCTACACCTTC. Its translation is CASSPGTGGMASYGYTF.

The table lists this clonotype with a few counts. This chain uses TRBV7-9 with TRBJ2-3; 10 positions match TRBD2. Losses at the gene ends were 4 bases for V and 2 bases for J; bases not matched to a gene: 6. This CDR3 contains 16 residues. Looked up from germline, CDR1 is SEHNR and CDR2 is FQNEAQ (reference sequence). The CDR3 here is CASSSTSGAFTDTQYF. The DNA of the CDR3 is TGTGCCAGCAGCTCCACTAGCGGGGCTTTCACAGATACGCAGTATTTT. The variable domain in full, completed from reference TRBV7-9 and TRBJ2-3, reads DTGVSQNPRHKITKRGQNVTFRCDPISEHNRLYWYRQTLGQGPEFLTYFQNEAQLEKSRLLSDRFSAERPKGSFSTLEIQRTEQGDSAMYLCASSSTSGAFTDTQYFGPGTRLTVL.

V is TRBV7-2 and J is TRBJ1-2, with D maybe TRBD1 (5 bases). Germline CDR1 is SGHTA and CDR2 is FQGNSA. Trimming took 7 bases from V and 4 from J, leaving 16 bases between them. The CDR3 has 14 amino acids. CDR3 sequence: CASTLNAGRYGYTF. The CDR3 DNA follows: TGTGCCAGCACCCTGAATGCAGGGCGCTATGGCTACACCTTC.

The rearrangement links TRBV20-1 to TRBJ2-3; TRBD1 matches 8 bases. V lost 1 base, J lost 4 bases, and 4 bases stayed unmatched. The CDR3 runs to 14 residues. Germline CDR1 and CDR2: DFQATT and SNEGSKA (reference sequence). The CDR3 loop reads CSARGDRKADTQYF. CDR3 sequence (DNA): TGCAGTGCTAGAGGGGACAGGAAGGCAGATACGCAGTATTTT.

The CDR3 DNA is TGTGCCAGCAGTTACTCGGCAGTCTATGGCTACACCTTC. Protein product: CASSYSAVYGYTF. The chain has TRBV6-2 or TRBV6-3 and TRBJ1-2, with unresolved D. Trimming shortened V by 0 bases and J by 4 bases, and 6 bases separated the two germline ends. The CDR3 runs to 13 residues. CDR1 is MNHEY and CDR2 is SVGEGT in the germline V gene.

This clonotype was picked up a small number of times. A much larger clone is a single base away; this may be a read error. In DNA form, the CDR3 reads TGCAGCGTTGAAGGTCGGGAATACGAGCAGTACTTC. Translation: CSVEGREYEQYF. The chain joins TRBV29-1 to TRBJ2-5; D may be TRBD2 (5 bases). Near its end, the DNA agrees better with TRBJ2-7, so the J call may be wrong. The germline gives CDR1 SQVTM, CDR2 ANQGSEA. The CDR3 runs to 12 residues.

The sample holds a few counts of this clonotype. V and J are TRBV4-3 and TRBJ1-5; 9 nucleotides agree with TRBD1. From germline, CDR1 is LGHNA and CDR2 YSLEER. The CDR3 is 15 residues long. V trimming: 2 bases; J trimming: 5 bases; junction bases outside the gene matches: 4. CDR3: CASSQRRDRDQPQHF. The CDR3 DNA follows: TGCGCCAGCAGCCAAAGAAGGGACAGGGATCAGCCCCAGCATTTT.

In this sample, this clonotype turned up a few times. This sequence joins TRBV7-8 and TRBJ2-5, with D unclear. Germline values: CDR1 SGHVS, CDR2 FQNEAQ. V dropped 4 bases and J dropped 5 bases, with 17 bases sitting between them. This CDR3 region has 15 residues. CDR3 bases: TGTGCCAGCAGCTACTCAGGTGCAGGAGTTGAGACCCAGTACTTC. This translates into CASSYSGAGVETQYF.

This clonotype showed up just a few times. The gene calls are TRBV6-2 or TRBV6-3 and TRBJ2-3; D might be TRBD1 (5 bases). Germline V CDR1 and CDR2: MNHEY, SVGEGT. V was cut by 3 bases and J by 0 bases, with 10 bases left in between. This CDR3 has 15 residues. CDR3 DNA: TGTGCCAGCAGTTATGGACACGTAAGCACAGATACGCAGTATTTT. Its protein is CASSYGHVSTDTQYF.

V and J are TRBV4-3 and TRBJ2-7; TRBD2 matches at 7 bases. Germline CDR1 LGHNA, CDR2 YSLEER. This CDR3 comprises 16 residues. V shed 5 bases and J 5 bases; nucleotides not matched to a gene: 15. The CDR3 DNA sequence: TGCGCCAGCAGCAAAAGTGCTGGAGGGAGGGTCGACGAGCAGTACTTC. Encoded protein: CASSKSAGGRVDEQYF.

The chain employs TRBV12-3 or TRBV12-4 and TRBJ1-6; perhaps TRBD1 as D (5 bases). The V and J ends lost 6 bases and 6 bases respectively, with 15 bases between them. The CDR3 loop spans 15 amino acids. The CDR3 coding sequence is TGTGCCAGCAGCCTAGACGGGGGGACTAATTCACCCCTCCACTTT. The encoded protein is CASSLDGGTNSPLHF.

The chain uses TRBV7-2 and TRBJ2-7; D is unresolved. V dropped 5 bases and J dropped 2 bases, with 10 bases sitting between them. CDR3 length: 13 amino acids. The germline V gene has CDR1 SGHTA and CDR2 FQGNSA. The CDR3 region is CASSPPRAYEQYF. DNA for the CDR3: TGTGCCAGCAGCCCCCCGAGAGCCTACGAGCAGTACTTC. The complete variable domain, with remaining parts taken from reference TRBV7-2 and TRBJ2-7, reads GAGVSQSPSNKVTEKGKDVELRCDPISGHTALYWYRQSLGQGLEFLIYFQGNSAPDKSGLPSDRFSAERTGGSVSTLTIQRTQQEDSAVYLCASSPPRAYEQYFGPGTRLTVT.

This chain joins TRBV30 and TRBJ1-1, with 8 bases aligning to TRBD1. The CDR3 spans 13 residues. Germline V gene lookup returns CDR1 GTSNPN and CDR2 SVGIG (reference sequence). The V segment lost 4 bases and the J segment 3 bases; nucleotides outside the gene matches: 4. CDR3 loop: CAWNPDRDTEAFF. CDR3 sequence (DNA): TGTGCCTGGAATCCGGACAGGGACACTGAAGCTTTCTTT.

Of note for this clonotype: With a much larger clone just one base away, this may be a read error. CDR3 loop: CSGDQRTGDEQFF. CDR3 sequence (DNA): TGCAGCGGTGACCAGAGGACTGGCGATGAGCAGTTCTTC. The chain recombines TRBV29-1 with TRBJ2-1; D possibly corresponds to TRBD2 (5 bases). Germline loops: CDR1 SQVTM, CDR2 ANQGSEA. The CDR3 consists of 13 residues. The V end was cut by 7 bases, the J end by 8 bases, with 18 bases between.

The chain couples TRBV2 to TRBJ2-3; D is uncertain. The CDR3 spans 12 residues. Germline values: CDR1 SNHLY, CDR2 FYNNEI. V was cut by 7 bases and J by 5 bases, with 10 bases left in between. In nucleotides, the CDR3 is TGTGCCAGCAACAGCAGAGTAGATACGCAGTATTTT. Protein product: CASNSRVDTQYF.

This sequence joins TRBV20-1 and TRBJ2-1; D may be TRBD2 (6 bases). The germline gives CDR1 DFQATT, CDR2 SNEGSKA (reference sequence). With 6 bases removed from V and 4 bases from J, the gap between germline ends came to 10 bases. The CDR3 spans 12 residues. The CDR3 sequence: CSAGSGYNEQFF. The CDR3 bases are TGCAGTGCGGGAAGCGGGTACAATGAGCAGTTCTTC.

As regards this clonotype: One junction end does not reproduce the germline sequence, and a read error may be involved. The J gene is TRBJ1-2, the V gene TRBV7-9; 10 bases align to TRBD1. The CDR3 consists of 15 residues. The V gene's germline CDR1 is SEHNR and CDR2 FQNEAQ (reference sequence). CDR3 region: CASSAGQGVLYGYTF. CDR3 DNA sequence: TGTGCCAGCAGCGCCGGACAGGGGGTACTATATGGCTACACCTTT. The full variable domain, in which reference TRBV7-9 and TRBJ1-2 provide the parts outside the CDR3, is DTGVSQNPRHKITKRGQNVTFRCDPISEHNRLYWYRQTLGQGPEFLTYFQNEAQLEKSRLLSDRFSAERPKGSFSTLEIQRTEQGDSAMYLCASSAGQGVLYGYTFGSGTRLTVV.

J is TRBJ1-5 and V is TRBV28; TRBD1 is a possible D gene (6 bases). V lost 8 bases, J lost 0 bases, and 11 bases lay in between. Per germline, CDR1 MDHEN and CDR2 SYDVKM. The CDR3 totals 14 residues. The CDR3 DNA is TGTGCCAGCCGGACAGCCTATAGCAATCAGCCCCAGCATTTT. Translation: CASRTAYSNQPQHF.

This clonotype was found many times. The V call is TRBV25-1, the J call TRBJ2-1, with 11 nucleotides matching TRBD2. Germline CDR1 and CDR2: MGHDK and SYGVNS. This CDR3 is 16 amino acids long. The trim removed 6 bases at V and 4 bases at J, leaving 8 bases unmatched. The CDR3: CASSHPGLAVYNEQFF. CDR3 nucleotides: TGTGCCAGCAGCCATCCGGGACTAGCGGTTTACAATGAGCAGTTCTTC.

This chain connects TRBV2 to TRBJ2-2, with a possible D match to TRBD2 (6 bases). The CDR3 has 13 amino acids. The V end was cut by 4 bases, the J end by 5 bases, with 8 bases between. The germline gives CDR1 SNHLY, CDR2 FYNNEI. The CDR3 protein is CASSAGETGELFF. CDR3 DNA: TGTGCCAGCAGTGCGGGGGAAACCGGGGAGCTGTTTTTT.

The chain employs TRBV20-1 and TRBJ2-3; no clear D gene. Trimming pared 6 bases from V and 0 bases from J, leaving 16 bases between. The germline CDR1 and CDR2 sequences are DFQATT and SNEGSKA (reference sequence). The CDR3 contains 15 residues. CDR3 sequence (DNA): TGCAGTGCCATTGATATACAGAGTAGCACAGATACGCAGTATTTT. The encoded protein is CSAIDIQSSTDTQYF.

Ten or more counts support this clonotype. CDR3 nucleotides: TGCGCGGTGGGACAGGGCGAGCAGTACTTC. Amino acid sequence: CAVGQGEQYF. J is TRBJ2-7 and V is TRBV29-1, with 9 bases lining up with TRBD1. This CDR3 spans 10 amino acids. Germline values: CDR1 SQVTM, CDR2 ANQGSEA.

The V and J genes are TRBV20-1 and TRBJ2-3; TRBD2 might be the D (6 bases). Germline values: CDR1 DFQATT, CDR2 SNEGSKA (reference sequence). The CDR3 runs to 14 residues. V was trimmed by 6 bases and J by 0 bases, leaving 13 bases between them. CDR3 amino acids: CSATYGTSTDTQYF. Written as DNA, the CDR3 is TGCAGTGCCACTTATGGGACTAGCACAGATACGCAGTATTTT.